Shown below are 16 T cell receptor beta chains from a single sample sequenced in a study of blood T cell repertoires in COVID-19. Profiling relied on immunoSEQ multiplex PCR, and the TCRdb table lists in-frame clones only, not all of them. The sample has around 70,000 clones; 89% are singletons. Specimen: peripheral blood. These receptors were obtained from a man older than 75 with acute or convalescent COVID-19.

CDR3 sequence (DNA): TGTGCCAGCAGTTCGGACGGGGTAGCCCCTATCGGCTACACCTTC. Translation: CASSSDGVAPIGYTF. The chain links TRBV28 to TRBJ1-2; D call uncertain. CDR1 is MDHEN, CDR2 SYDVKM, per germline. The V and J ends lost 4 bases and 8 bases respectively, with 20 bases between them. The CDR3 contains 15 residues.

The chain joins TRBV7-9 to TRBJ1-3; the D gene is possibly TRBD1 (6 bases). V lost 5 bases and J lost 0, with 11 bases in between. CDR1 and CDR2 from the germline V gene are SEHNR and FQNEAQ (reference sequence). The CDR3 runs 15 residues. Written as DNA, the CDR3 is TGTGCCAGCAGCCGACAGGAGACCTCTGGAAACACCATATATTTT. Amino acids: CASSRQETSGNTIYF.

The chain has TRBV4-2 and TRBJ2-7, with TRBD1 as a possible D gene (6 bases). Trimming pared 1 base from V and 3 bases from J, leaving 10 bases between. The length of the CDR3 is 14 residues. Germline CDR1 is LGHNA and CDR2 is YNFKEQ. The CDR3 reads CASSQGSGDYEQYF. CDR3 sequence (DNA): TGTGCCAGCAGCCAAGGGTCAGGGGACTACGAGCAGTACTTC.

The chain joins TRBV3-1 (or the pseudogene TRBV3-2) to TRBJ2-2; D uncertain. The CDR3 is made up of 14 amino acids. V shed 2 bases and J shed 1 base, with 5 bases lying between them. Germline V lookup: CDR1 LGHDT, CDR2 YNNKEL (reference sequence). CDR3 residues: CASSQNRNTGELFF. In DNA, the CDR3 is TGTGCCAGCAGCCAAAACAGGAACACCGGGGAGCTGTTTTTT.

This chain links TRBV7-9 with TRBJ1-1, with D tentatively TRBD1 (5 bases). Trimming stripped 5 bases from V and 3 bases from J, with 16 bases between. CDR1 and CDR2 (germline): SEHNR, FQNEAQ (reference sequence). The CDR3 is made up of 15 amino acids. CDR3 loop: CASSAPTGLDTEAFF. In nucleotides, the CDR3 is TGTGCCAGCAGCGCCCCCACGGGACTGGACACTGAAGCTTTCTTT.

The chain employs TRBV5-1 and TRBJ1-1; D unresolved. This CDR3 contains 15 residues. Germline CDR1 is SGHRS and CDR2 is YFSETQ. The V gene lost 0 bases and the J gene lost 0 bases, with 9 bases spanning the gap. CDR3 loop: CASSLVSGMNTEAFF. CDR3 sequence (DNA): TGCGCCAGCAGCTTGGTGAGCGGAATGAACACTGAAGCTTTCTTT.

This clone was seen once. The chain is built from TRBV7-9 and TRBJ2-3, with TRBD1 as a possible D gene (6 bases). The CDR3 has 14 residues. The germline V gene has CDR1 SEHNR and CDR2 FQNEAQ (reference sequence). V was cut by 4 bases and J by 5 bases, with 13 bases left in between. CDR3 loop: CASSSDRFGDTQYF. Here the CDR3 DNA reads TGTGCCAGCAGCTCGGACAGATTCGGAGATACGCAGTATTTT.

This rearrangement joins TRBV18 to TRBJ1-1; no firm D call. V was pared by 6 bases and J by 1 base, with 9 bases between. CDR1 is KGHSH and CDR2 is LQKENI in the germline V gene. The CDR3 is made up of 13 amino acids. In DNA, the CDR3 is TGTGCCAGCTCCGTGGCCGCGAACACTGAAGCTTTCTTT. This codes for CASSVAANTEAFF.

The chain has TRBV5-1 and TRBJ1-1, with 12 bases that match TRBD1. The CDR3 sequence is 17 residues long. Trimming took 4 bases from V and 2 from J; bases not matched to a gene: 9. Germline lookup yields CDR1 SGHRS and CDR2 YFSETQ. The CDR3 spells CASSEKGQGARNTEAFF. The CDR3 coding sequence is TGCGCCAGCAGCGAAAAGGGACAGGGGGCTCGAAACACTGAAGCTTTCTTT. Full variable domain (rest looked up from reference TRBV5-1 and TRBJ1-1): KAGVTQTPRYLIKTRGQQVTLSCSPISGHRSVSWYQQTPGQGLQFLFEYFSETQRNKGNFPGRFSGRQFSNSRSEMNVSTLELGDSALYLCASSEKGQGARNTEAFFGQGTRLTVV.

The chain uses TRBV5-1 and TRBJ2-3; 8 bases align to TRBD1. The CDR3 is made up of 14 amino acids. V dropped 5 bases and J dropped 2; count of bases not matched to a gene: 4. CDR1 SGHRS and CDR2 YFSETQ come from the germline V gene. The CDR3, as DNA: TGCGCCAGCAGTCAGGGGGCCGTCACAGATACGCAGTATTTT. Translated, it gives CASSQGAVTDTQYF.

V and J are TRBV2 and TRBJ2-3; TRBD2 might be the D (8 bases). The CDR3 is 15 residues long. The V and J ends lost 6 bases and 9 bases respectively, with 22 bases between them. Per germline, CDR1 SNHLY and CDR2 FYNNEI. The CDR3 protein is CASSLSGTRTGTQYF. DNA for the CDR3: TGTGCCAGCAGCCTTTCCGGGACTAGGACAGGAACGCAGTATTTT.

J is TRBJ2-1 and V is TRBV20-1, with a weak D call TRBD2 (6 bases). V was clipped by 3 bases and J by 5 bases, with 14 bases between them. The CDR3 has 14 amino acids. Germline-derived CDR1 and CDR2 are DFQATT and SNEGSKA (reference sequence). Written as DNA, the CDR3 is TGCAGTGCTAGTATTAGTCTAGCGAACAATGAGCAGTTCTTC. Protein product: CSASISLANNEQFF.

The chain recombines TRBV5-6 with TRBJ1-1; possible D gene TRBD1, 6 bases. Per germline, CDR1 SGHDT and CDR2 YYEEEE. This CDR3 region has 14 residues. The V and J ends lost 4 bases and 7 bases respectively, with 17 bases between them. The CDR3 here is CASSPRGGDIEAFF. DNA of the CDR3: TGTGCCAGCAGCCCCAGGGGAGGGGACATTGAAGCTTTCTTT.

The chain carries TRBV30 and TRBJ1-6; 7 nucleotides agree with TRBD1. In germline, CDR1 is GTSNPN, CDR2 SVGIG (reference sequence). The CDR3 has 14 residues. With V trimmed by 1 base and J by 5 bases, 2 bases remained unmatched. The CDR3 region is CAWSAGQNNSPLHF. CDR3 in DNA: TGTGCCTGGAGTGCGGGACAGAATAATTCACCCCTCCACTTT.

The chain has TRBV29-1 and TRBJ2-5, with D tentatively TRBD1 (5 bases). The V and J ends lost 4 bases and 2 bases respectively, with 11 bases between them. This CDR3 has 13 residues. Germline V gives CDR1 SQVTM, CDR2 ANQGSEA. CDR3 bases: TGCAGCGTTGTCTTTAACAGGCAAGAGACCCAGTACTTC. Protein product: CSVVFNRQETQYF.

The chain has TRBV29-1 and TRBJ2-7; D is unclear. CDR3 length: 11 residues. Deletions cut 4 bases from V and 4 bases from J, with 8 bases between. Germline loops: CDR1 SQVTM, CDR2 ANQGSEA. CDR3: CSVALRYEQYF. The DNA of the CDR3 is TGCAGCGTTGCATTGAGATACGAGCAGTACTTC.